A selection of T cell receptor beta chains follows, all from one sample in a study of T cell responses to AZD1222 COVID-19 vaccine. Clones were read by immunoSEQ multiplex PCR, and TCRdb kept only the in-frame ones, dropping some. The table has about 120,000 clones, about 90% seen once. This specimen consisted of peripheral blood, obtained on day 0 of AZD1222 vaccination. The source of these receptors is an adult in good health. The CDR3 runs from the conserved cysteine through the conserved F or W. A D gene is named only where the DNA matches it firmly. Clone size is not always given. Where it is, it says once, few, many or a class for expanded clones.

v_gene,len,j_gene,d_gene,abundance,CDR3aa,CDR3nt
TRBV29-1,16,TRBJ2-1,TRBD2,NA,CSVELAGVGYTNEQFF,TGCAGCGTTGAGCTAGCGGGAGTGGGGTATACGAATGAGCAGTTCTTC
TRBV6-5,15,TRBJ2-5,TRBD2,NA,CASTWGGLPQETQYF,TGTGCCAGCACGTGGGGGGGACTACCACAAGAGACCCAGTACTTC
TRBV5-1,14,TRBJ2-2,NA,once,CASSLDISPGELFF,TGCGCCAGCAGCTTGGACATCTCCCCCGGGGAGCTGTTTTTT
TRBV28,13,TRBJ1-6,NA,NA,CASTENVGSPLHF,TGTGCCAGCACGGAAAACGTGGGTTCACCCCTCCACTTT
TRBV27,13,TRBJ2-2,TRBD1,NA,CASSRDSYGELFF,TGTGCCAGCAGTCGGGACAGTTACGGGGAGCTGTTTTTT
TRBV4-1,15,TRBJ1-2,NA,NA,CASSQLTSGYYGYTF,TGCGCCAGCAGCCAACTTACGTCGGGATACTATGGCTACACCTTC
TRBV4-1,13,TRBJ1-2,TRBD1,NA,CASSGTGPYGYTF,TGCGCCAGCAGCGGGACAGGGCCGTATGGCTACACCTTC
TRBV5-1,17,TRBJ2-2,TRBD1,NA,CASSPRTGTGGTGELFF,TGCGCCAGCAGCCCTCGTACCGGGACAGGGGGCACCGGGGAGCTGTTTTTT
TRBV6-2/TRBV6-3,12,TRBJ2-7,NA,NA,CASSYPEDEQYF,TGTGCCAGCAGTTACCCTGAGGACGAGCAGTACTTC
TRBV24-1,14,TRBJ2-1,TRBD2,NA,CATAIGGVLSEQFF,TGTGCCACCGCTATCGGGGGGGTTTTGAGTGAGCAGTTCTTC
TRBV28,17,TRBJ1-5,TRBD1,NA,CASSLRTGGWRNQPQHF,TGTGCCAGCAGTTTAAGGACAGGGGGATGGCGCAATCAGCCCCAGCATTTT
TRBV7-8,13,TRBJ2-7,TRBD1,NA,CASSRQGVYEQYF,TGTGCCAGCAGCCGTCAGGGGGTGTACGAGCAGTACTTC
TRBV27,12,TRBJ2-7,TRBD1,NA,CASSRQGSEQYF,TGTGCCAGCAGTCGACAGGGGTCCGAGCAGTACTTC
TRBV15,17,TRBJ2-3,NA,NA,CATSRDWQGFSEDTQYF,TGTGCCACCAGCAGAGATTGGCAGGGATTTTCAGAAGATACGCAGTATTTT
TRBV3-1/TRBV3-2,16,TRBJ2-6,NA,NA,CASRMGYMTGANVLTF,TGTGCCAGCAGGATGGGGTATATGACCGGGGCCAACGTCCTGACTTTC
TRBV6-5,15,TRBJ2-1,TRBD1,NA,CASSSDRGLYNEQFF,TGTGCCAGCAGTTCGGACAGGGGGCTTTACAATGAGCAGTTCTTC
TRBV18,15,TRBJ2-7,TRBD1,NA,CASSPTSGQGYEQYF,TGTGCCAGCTCACCAACCTCCGGACAGGGCTACGAGCAGTACTTC
TRBV30,12,TRBJ1-4,TRBD1,NA,CAWGQGVGKLFF,TGTGCCTGGGGACAGGGCGTGGGAAAACTGTTTTTT
TRBV5-5,14,TRBJ2-7,TRBD1,few,CASSLEGQGLEQYF,TGTGCCAGCAGCTTGGAGGGACAGGGTCTCGAGCAGTACTTC
TRBV6-6,13,TRBJ2-3,NA,NA,CASSQERTDTQYF,TGTGCCAGCAGTCAGGAGAGAACAGATACGCAGTATTTT
TRBV5-4,11,TRBJ2-2,NA,once,CASRVAGELFF,TGTGCCAGCAGGGTCGCCGGGGAGCTGTTTTTT
TRBV2,13,TRBJ2-2,NA,NA,CASKRGDTGELFF,TGTGCCAGCAAGCGCGGGGACACCGGGGAGCTGTTTTTT
TRBV27,13,TRBJ1-1,NA,NA,CASSFGPNTEAFF,TGTGCCAGCAGTTTTGGGCCGAACACTGAAGCTTTCTTT
TRBV27,17,TRBJ2-3,TRBD2,NA,CASSARWLAASTDTQYF,TGTGCCAGCAGTGCCCGGTGGCTAGCGGCGAGCACAGATACGCAGTATTTT
TRBV30,15,TRBJ2-7,TRBD2,NA,CAWSVPQRGAGEQYF,TGTGCCTGGAGTGTACCCCAGCGGGGGGCAGGGGAGCAGTACTTC
TRBV5-1,18,TRBJ2-1,TRBD2,NA,CASSLVAGVSRSYNEQFF,TGCGCCAGCAGCTTGGTGGCGGGAGTTAGTCGGTCCTACAATGAGCAGTTCTTC
TRBV19,14,TRBJ1-5,NA,once,CASSIPRSNQPQHF,TGTGCCAGTAGTATCCCTCGGAGCAATCAGCCCCAGCATTTT
TRBV7-8,15,TRBJ2-2,NA,NA,CASSSSGGNTGELFF,TGTGCCAGCAGCTCAAGTGGGGGGAACACCGGGGAGCTGTTTTTT
TRBV27,14,TRBJ1-5,NA,NA,CASRGGYSNQPQHF,TGTGCCAGCAGGGGGGGGTATAGCAATCAGCCCCAGCATTTT
TRBV3-1/TRBV3-2,13,TRBJ2-7,NA,NA,CASSQVGGLEQYF,TGTGCCAGCAGCCAAGTAGGGGGATTGGAGCAGTACTTC
TRBV3-1/TRBV3-2,21,TRBJ1-3,NA,NA,CASSQNPWKFTTGLSGNTIYF,TGTGCCAGCAGCCAAAACCCCTGGAAATTTACAACCGGTCTCTCTGGAAACACCATATATTTT
TRBV6-4,15,TRBJ2-3,TRBD2,NA,CASSDSGGAADTQYF,TGTGCCAGCAGTGACAGCGGGGGGGCGGCAGATACGCAGTATTTT
TRBV23-1,15,TRBJ2-7,NA,NA,CASSQPVEAPYEQYF,TGCGCCAGCAGTCAACCAGTGGAGGCCCCCTACGAGCAGTACTTC
TRBV5-1,16,TRBJ2-2,NA,NA,CASSSQTGTNTGELFF,TGCGCCAGCAGCTCCCAGACAGGAACGAACACCGGGGAGCTGTTTTTT
TRBV27,14,TRBJ2-3,NA,NA,CASSLRAAGDTQYF,TGTGCCAGCAGTTTAAGGGCGGCTGGAGATACGCAGTATTTT
TRBV3-1/TRBV3-2,18,TRBJ1-6,NA,NA,CASSRETGLRSYNSPLHF,TGTGCCAGCAGTCGCGAGACGGGACTTCGCTCCTATAATTCACCCCTCCACTTT
TRBV5-4,14,TRBJ2-5,NA,NA,CASSLFQGRETQYF,TGTGCCAGCAGCTTGTTTCAGGGGCGGGAGACCCAGTACTTC
TRBV6-6,12,TRBJ1-5,NA,NA,CASHLGGEPQHF,TGTGCCAGCCATTTGGGTGGTGAGCCCCAGCATTTT
TRBV5-1,15,TRBJ1-1,NA,NA,CASSSYGDFFTEAFF,TGCGCCAGCAGCTCATATGGAGATTTTTTTACTGAAGCTTTCTTT
TRBV6-1,16,TRBJ1-1,TRBD1,once,CASSEIAGGGDTEAFF,TGTGCCAGCAGTGAAATCGCAGGGGGCGGTGACACTGAAGCTTTCTTT